This entry lists 25 T cell receptor beta chains sequenced from one sample in a study of blood T cells in healthy people across ages. The authors ran a second PCR of about 7 to 12 cycles using a sample-barcoded 5' primer and a J-beta primer mix. Via MiXCR, TCRdb re-called the 5' RACE reads, giving one row per CDR3 protein. Of over 700,000 distinct CDR3 sequences listed, around half are singletons. The sample comprised blood. These receptors were taken from a man at least 80 years old in good health.

V and J are TRBV20-1 and TRBJ2-3; 7 bases are a match to TRBD2. The germline gives CDR1 DFQATT, CDR2 SNEGSKA (reference sequence). V was pared by 5 bases and J by 3 bases, with 5 bases of the junction left unmatched. CDR3 size: 13 residues. The CDR3 DNA reads TGCAGTGCTTCTAGCGGCCTTACAGATACGCAGTATTTT. Translating it yields CSASSGLTDTQYF.

The chain combines TRBV7-9 with TRBJ1-2; D gene ambiguous. The CDR3 consists of 14 residues. V shed 0 bases and J shed 4 bases, with 9 bases lying between them. Germline loops: CDR1 SEHNR, CDR2 FQNEAQ (reference sequence). CDR3 sequence (DNA): TGTGCCAGCAGCTTAGCGGGCGCCTCCTATGGCTACACCTTC. This gives the protein CASSLAGASYGYTF.

This clonotype was seen more than once but under ten times. The chain carries TRBV29-1 and TRBJ2-1; 14 nucleotides line up with TRBD2. Trimming took 7 bases from V and 9 from J; bases not matched to a gene: 5. Germline CDR1 SQVTM, CDR2 ANQGSEA. The CDR3 extends over 13 amino acids. The CDR3 DNA follows: TGCAGCGCGGGACTAGCGGGAGAAGCTGAGCAGTTCTTC. The encoded protein is CSAGLAGEAEQFF.

This clonotype has just one count. This chain uses TRBV3-1 with TRBJ1-1; a possible D gene is TRBD1 (5 bases). The CDR3 runs 17 residues. Looked up from germline, CDR1 is LGHDT and CDR2 is YNNKEL (reference sequence). The V end was cut by 0 bases, the J end by 5 bases, with 19 bases between. The CDR3 region has the DNA TGTGCCAGCAGCCAAGACCGGGACCGCGAAAGAGGTACTGAAGCTTTCTTT. It translates to CASSQDRDRERGTEAFF.

V usage is TRBV20-1 and J usage is TRBJ2-4; D may be TRBD1 or TRBD2 (5 bases each). The CDR3 is made up of 14 amino acids. The germline V gene has CDR1 DFQATT and CDR2 SNEGSKA (reference sequence). Trimming shortened V by 5 bases and J by 4 bases, and 15 bases separated the two germline ends. The CDR3 region is CSAHGRGGKNIQYF. The CDR3 DNA is TGCAGTGCTCACGGACGGGGCGGAAAAAACATTCAGTACTTC.

The chain joins TRBV10-3 to TRBJ2-5; 9 nucleotides line up with TRBD2. V gave up 4 bases and J gave up 5 bases; unmatched junction bases: 5. CDR1 and CDR2 from the germline V gene are ENHRY and SYGVKD. The CDR3 totals 14 residues. CDR3 in amino acids: CAISGVAGEETQYF. CDR3 bases: TGTGCCATCAGTGGGGTAGCGGGAGAGGAGACCCAGTACTTC.

V and J are TRBV18 and TRBJ2-7, with 9 bases that match TRBD1. From germline, CDR1 is KGHSH and CDR2 LQKENI. The length of the CDR3 is 15 residues. Trimming cost V 5 bases and J 1 base; bases outside gene matches: 6. CDR3 protein: CASSSKTGGSYEQYF. The CDR3 nucleotides read TGTGCCAGCTCATCGAAGACAGGGGGGTCCTACGAGCAGTACTTC.

This clonotype was observed a few times. This chain connects TRBV6-6 to TRBJ2-5; TRBD1 might be the D (5 bases). The CDR3 extends over 12 amino acids. Per the germline V gene, CDR1 is MNHNY and CDR2 is SVGAGI (reference sequence). V shed 6 bases and J shed 5 bases, with 10 bases lying between them. DNA for the CDR3: TGTGCCAGCAGAGGGGCCACGGAGACCCAGTACTTC. It encodes CASRGATETQYF.

In this sample, this clonotype turned up a few times. The genes are TRBV6-5 and TRBJ1-6, with a tentative D call TRBD1 (5 bases). CDR1 is MNHEY, CDR2 SVGAGI, per germline. V lost 5 bases and J lost 5, with 10 bases in between. CDR3 length: 14 amino acids. The CDR3 coding sequence is TGTGCCAGCAGTAAGGAGGGGAATAATTCACCCCTCCACTTT. Translated: CASSKEGNNSPLHF.

Only a few counts were recorded for this clonotype. The chain employs TRBV5-1 and TRBJ2-7, with D possibly matching TRBD1 (6 bases). Germline V lookup: CDR1 SGHRS, CDR2 YFSETQ. The CDR3 is made up of 15 amino acids. With 4 bases removed from V and 0 bases from J, the gap between germline ends came to 14 bases. CDR3 protein: CASSPQTGSSYEQYF. DNA of the CDR3: TGCGCCAGCAGCCCCCAAACAGGGAGCTCCTACGAGCAGTACTTC.

This chain connects TRBV20-1 to TRBJ1-5; D is undetermined. Per germline, CDR1 DFQATT and CDR2 SNEGSKA (reference sequence). Trimming removed 3 bases from V and 0 bases from J, with 12 bases in between. This CDR3 has 15 amino acids. For the CDR3, the DNA is TGCAGTGCTAGTCCCCCGACAAGTAGCAATCAGCCCCAGCATTTT. This gives the protein CSASPPTSSNQPQHF.

This clonotype has only a few counts. This sequence joins TRBV3-1 and TRBJ2-1; D is uncertain. Trimming left V 0 bases short and J 12 bases short, with 9 bases between. Looked up from germline, CDR1 is LGHDT and CDR2 is YNNKEL (reference sequence). This CDR3 comprises 12 residues. DNA for the CDR3: TGTGCCAGCAGCCAAGATTGGGGTCGGCAGTTCTTC. This encodes CASSQDWGRQFF.

This clonotype was counted only a few times. The CDR3 protein is CASSERQGLVADSTDTQYF. The CDR3, as DNA: TGTGCCAGCAGCGAGAGACAGGGTTTGGTAGCGGATTCCACAGATACGCAGTATTTT. The chain joins TRBV9 to TRBJ2-3; a weak D match, TRBD1 (7 bases). Trimming left V 3 bases short and J 2 bases short, with 25 bases between. The CDR3 has 19 amino acids. Germline CDR1 and CDR2: SGDLS and YYNGEE.

Only a few counts were recorded for this clonotype. The rearrangement uses TRBV5-1 and TRBJ2-7; D is undetermined. Germline V gene lookup returns CDR1 SGHRS and CDR2 YFSETQ. The V end was cut by 1 base, the J end by 1 base, with 9 bases between. There are 14 residues in the CDR3. CDR3 region: CASSLLAESYEQYF. CDR3 DNA: TGCGCCAGCAGCTTGTTGGCGGAGTCCTACGAGCAGTACTTC.

The chain joins TRBV18 to TRBJ2-7, with D perhaps matching TRBD2 (5 bases). The CDR3 extends over 17 amino acids. V lost 3 bases, J lost 2 bases, and 20 bases lay in between. In germline, CDR1 is KGHSH, CDR2 LQKENI. The CDR3 DNA reads as TGTGCCAGCTCACCCGCGGTAAGCGGCCTCTCAGCCTACGAGCAGTACTTC. Translated: CASSPAVSGLSAYEQYF.

This clonotype was recorded a few times. Mismatch with germline at one junction end may stem from a read error. This chain links TRBV30 with TRBJ1-6; tentative D call: TRBD1 (5 bases). Germline V gives CDR1 GTSNPN, CDR2 SVGIG (reference sequence). The CDR3 is made up of 14 amino acids. CDR3 protein: CAGRVGQPNSPLHF. In DNA, the CDR3 is TGTGCCGGGAGAGTTGGACAACCGAATTCACCCCTCCACTTT.

This chain links TRBV9 with TRBJ2-3; D gene unclear. The CDR3 contains 15 residues. Looked up from germline, CDR1 is SGDLS and CDR2 is YYNGEE. V lost 3 bases to trimming and J lost 2 bases, with 13 bases between them. In nucleotides, the CDR3 is TGTGCCAGCAGCGCCCAGAGTTATTCCACAGATACGCAGTATTTT. Residues: CASSAQSYSTDTQYF.

V usage is TRBV27 and J usage is TRBJ2-1; 10 bases are shared with TRBD2. This CDR3 has 15 amino acids. After removal of 0 bases from V and 9 bases from J, the junction contained 5 bases not matched to a gene. Germline values: CDR1 MNHEY, CDR2 SMNVEV (reference sequence). Here the CDR3 DNA reads TGTGCCAGCAGTTTATCGACAGTAGCGGGAGGTGAGCAGTTCTTC. It specifies CASSLSTVAGGEQFF.

This clonotype has a handful of counts. V gene TRBV4-2 combines with J gene TRBJ1-2, with 8 bases identical to TRBD1. Germline CDR1 is LGHNA and CDR2 is YNFKEQ. The junction had 7 bases not matched to a gene; V was cut back by 0 bases and J by 7 bases. The CDR3 runs 15 residues. The CDR3 DNA is TGTGCCAGCAGCCAAGAGTCAGGGGGCGATTGTGGCTACACCTTC. Amino acids: CASSQESGGDCGYTF.

The J gene is TRBJ2-1, the V gene TRBV29-1; no firm D call. The length of the CDR3 is 13 residues. From germline, CDR1 is SQVTM and CDR2 ANQGSEA. Trimming left V 3 bases short and J 2 bases short, with 8 bases between. The CDR3 DNA is TGCAGCGTTGAGTTGGCCCCCTACAATGAGCAGTTCTTC. This sequence encodes CSVELAPYNEQFF.

The chain uses TRBV12-5 and TRBJ2-1; TRBD2 agrees at 7 bases. The ends lost 0 bases at V and 7 bases at J; junction bases unmatched: 9. CDR1 LGHNT and CDR2 FRNRAP come from the germline V gene. CDR3 length: 16 amino acids. As DNA, the CDR3 is TGTGCTAGTGGTTTGGTAGGGGACTACCGTCGGAATGAGCAGTTCTTC. It translates to CASGLVGDYRRNEQFF.

The chain employs TRBV6-5 and TRBJ1-2, with a tentative D call TRBD1 (6 bases). There are 12 residues in the CDR3. V lost 8 bases and J 8 bases, leaving 15 bases between the germline ends. CDR1 is MNHEY, CDR2 SVGAGI, per germline. CDR3 region: CASGRGAAGYTF. The CDR3 region has the DNA TGTGCCAGCGGGCGGGGGGCGGCCGGCTACACCTTC.

This chain uses TRBV10-3 with TRBJ1-6; 7 nucleotides match TRBD1. CDR1 is ENHRY, CDR2 SYGVKD, per germline. V was pared by 7 bases and J by 7 bases, with 4 bases of the junction left unmatched. The CDR3 covers 13 residues. Written as DNA, the CDR3 is TGTGCCATCAAGGGACAGCTAAATTCACCCCTCCACTTT. Translated, it gives CAIKGQLNSPLHF.

The chain combines TRBV6-6 with TRBJ2-2, with 8 bases lining up with TRBD1. The CDR3 sequence is 16 residues long. J gave up 0 bases and V 4 bases, and 4 bases lay outside the gene matches. The V gene's germline CDR1 is MNHNY and CDR2 SVGAGI (reference sequence). CDR3 in amino acids: CASSSGGLPNTGELFF. CDR3 bases: TGTGCCAGCAGTTCAGGGGGCTTACCGAACACCGGGGAGCTGTTTTTT.

This clonotype was recorded a few times. The chain is built from TRBV5-4 and TRBJ2-5; TRBD1 is a possible D gene (8 bases). V was shortened by 5 bases and J by 3 bases, with 14 bases between the two germline ends. This CDR3 is built from 14 residues. Per germline, CDR1 SGHNT and CDR2 YYREEE (reference sequence). The CDR3 sequence: CASRYTGGEETQYF. In nucleotides, the CDR3 is TGTGCCAGCAGATATACAGGGGGGGAAGAGACCCAGTACTTC.